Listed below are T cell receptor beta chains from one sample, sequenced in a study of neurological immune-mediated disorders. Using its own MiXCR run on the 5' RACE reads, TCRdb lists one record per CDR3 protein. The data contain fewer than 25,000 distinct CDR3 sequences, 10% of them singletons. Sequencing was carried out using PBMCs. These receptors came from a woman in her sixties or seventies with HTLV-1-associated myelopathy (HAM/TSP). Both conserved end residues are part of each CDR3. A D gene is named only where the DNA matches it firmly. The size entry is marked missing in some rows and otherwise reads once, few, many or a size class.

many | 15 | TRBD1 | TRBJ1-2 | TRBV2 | CASKIGRDRLYGYTF | TGTGCCAGCAAGATAGGGAGGGACAGGCTCTATGGCTACACCTTC
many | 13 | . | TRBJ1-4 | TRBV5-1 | CASSGSDGQKLFF | TGCGCCAGCAGCGGCTCGGACGGACAAAAACTGTTTTTT
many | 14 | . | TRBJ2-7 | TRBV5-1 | CASTQIPGGKEQYF | TGCGCCAGCACCCAAATCCCAGGGGGGAAGGAGCAGTACTTC
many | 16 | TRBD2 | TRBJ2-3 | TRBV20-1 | CSARDPSGGAEDTQYF | TGCAGTGCTAGAGACCCTAGCGGGGGGGCAGAGGATACGCAGTATTTT
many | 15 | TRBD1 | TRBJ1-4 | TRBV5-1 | CASSDPGTGSEKLFF | TGCGCCAGCAGCGATCCCGGGACAGGGAGTGAAAAACTGTTTTTT
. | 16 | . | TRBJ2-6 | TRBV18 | CASSSGRNSGAKVLTF | TGTGCCAGCTCATCCGGGCGTAACTCTGGGGCCAAAGTACTGACTTTC
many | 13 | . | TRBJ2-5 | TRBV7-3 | CASSRGARETQYF | TGTGCCAGCAGCAGGGGCGCCAGGGAGACCCAGTACTTC
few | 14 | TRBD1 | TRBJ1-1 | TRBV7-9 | CASSLWGQGAEAFF | TGTGCCAGCAGCTTATGGGGACAGGGAGCTGAAGCTTTCTTT
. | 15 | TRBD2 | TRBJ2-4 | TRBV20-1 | CSARDGPVAGGPKYF | TGCAGTGCTAGAGATGGTCCGGTAGCGGGGGGTCCGAAGTACTTC
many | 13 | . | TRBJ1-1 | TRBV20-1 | CSAIKQGGTEAFF | TGCAGTGCTATAAAACAGGGCGGGACTGAAGCTTTCTTT
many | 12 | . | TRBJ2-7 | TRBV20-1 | CSAKESSYEQYF | TGCAGTGCCAAAGAGAGCAGCTACGAGCAGTACTTC
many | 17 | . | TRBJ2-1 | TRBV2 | CASSEGASRVVRFEQFF | TGTGCCAGCAGTGAAGGGGCTAGTCGGGTGGTTAGATTTGAGCAGTTCTTC
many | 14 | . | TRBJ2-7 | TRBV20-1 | CSASAYDSSYEQYF | TGCAGTGCTAGTGCCTATGACAGCTCCTACGAGCAGTACTTC
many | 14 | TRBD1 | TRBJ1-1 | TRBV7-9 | CASSPTDRVTEAFF | TGTGCCAGCAGCCCTACGGACAGGGTCACTGAAGCTTTCTTT
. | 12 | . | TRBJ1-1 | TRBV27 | CASSLIGDKAFF | TGTGCCAGCAGTTTAATAGGGGATAAAGCTTTCTTT
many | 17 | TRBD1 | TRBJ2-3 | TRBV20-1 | CSASRLGTGEPTDTQYF | TGCAGTGCTAGCCGCTTGGGGACAGGGGAGCCCACAGATACGCAGTATTTT
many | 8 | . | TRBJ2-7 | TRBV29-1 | CSVGPGYF | TGCAGCGTTGGACCAGGGTACTTC
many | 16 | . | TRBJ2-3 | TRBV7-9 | CASSWSVGGSSDTQYF | TGTGCCAGCAGCTGGAGTGTAGGGGGGAGTTCAGATACGCAGTATTTT
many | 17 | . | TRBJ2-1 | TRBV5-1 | CASSLPRDRFSYNEQFF | TGCGCCAGCAGCTTGCCGCGGGACCGATTTTCCTACAATGAGCAGTTCTTC
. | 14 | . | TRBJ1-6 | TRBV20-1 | CSAGLGGANSPLHF | TGCAGTGCTGGCCTCGGGGGGGCGAATTCACCCCTCCACTTT
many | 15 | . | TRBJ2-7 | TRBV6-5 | CASSYGGTPPYEQYF | TGTGCCAGCAGTTACGGTGGGACACCACCCTACGAGCAGTACTTC
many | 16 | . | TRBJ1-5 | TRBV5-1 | CASSLDGGGGNQPQHF | TGCGCCAGCAGCTTGGATGGGGGCGGAGGTAATCAGCCCCAGCATTTT
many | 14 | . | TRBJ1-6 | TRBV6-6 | CASSYSVEASPLHF | TGTGCCAGCAGTTACTCAGTGGAGGCTTCACCCCTCCACTTT
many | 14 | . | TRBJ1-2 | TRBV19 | CASSSGTGNYGYTF | TGTGCCAGTAGTTCCGGGACCGGGAACTATGGCTACACCTTC
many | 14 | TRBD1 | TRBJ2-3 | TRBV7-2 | CASSWDREMDTQYF | TGTGCCAGCAGCTGGGACAGGGAGATGGATACGCAGTATTTT
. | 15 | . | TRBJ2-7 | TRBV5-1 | CSSSLRHGADYEQYF | TGCTCCAGCAGCCTTAGACACGGCGCGGACTACGAGCAGTACTTC
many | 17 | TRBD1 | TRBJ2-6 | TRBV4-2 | CASSQGDSLSGANVLTF | TGTGCCAGCAGCCAAGGGGACAGCCTCTCTGGGGCCAACGTCCTGACTTTC
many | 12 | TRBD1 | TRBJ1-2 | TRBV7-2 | CASSLNGQDRTF | TGTGCCAGCAGCTTAAATGGACAGGACCGCACCTTC
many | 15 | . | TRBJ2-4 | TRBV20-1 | CSARDPGLVKNIQYF | TGCAGTGCTAGAGATCCGGGACTTGTCAAAAACATTCAGTACTTC
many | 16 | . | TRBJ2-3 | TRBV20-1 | CSARDQAKPSTDTQYF | TGCAGTGCTAGAGATCAGGCAAAACCTAGCACAGATACGCAGTATTTT
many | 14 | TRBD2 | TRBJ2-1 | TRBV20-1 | CSARDLLAGYEQFF | TGCAGTGCTAGAGATCTCCTAGCGGGGTATGAGCAGTTCTTC
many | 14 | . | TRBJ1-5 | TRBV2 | CASSPLGYDQPQHF | TGTGCCAGCAGTCCCTTGGGGTATGATCAGCCCCAGCATTTT
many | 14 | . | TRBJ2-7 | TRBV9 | CASSALDTSYEQYF | TGTGCCAGCAGCGCCCTGGACACCTCCTACGAGCAGTACTTC
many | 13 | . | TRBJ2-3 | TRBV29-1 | CSVLPASTDTQYF | TGCAGCGTTCTGCCGGCTAGCACAGATACGCAGTATTTT
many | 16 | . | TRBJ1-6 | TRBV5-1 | CASSLEQSSYNSPLHF | TGCGCCAGCAGCTTGGAGCAGAGCTCCTATAATTCACCCCTCCACTTT
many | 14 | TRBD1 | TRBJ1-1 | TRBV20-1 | CSARRDRGNTEAFF | TGCAGTGCTAGGAGGGACAGGGGGAACACTGAAGCTTTCTTT
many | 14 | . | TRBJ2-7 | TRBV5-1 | CASSSRLVPYEQYF | TGCGCCAGCAGCTCTAGACTAGTTCCCTACGAGCAGTACTTC
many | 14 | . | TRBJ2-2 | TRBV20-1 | CSARTLSNTGELFF | TGCAGTGCTAGGACACTCTCGAACACCGGGGAGCTGTTTTTT
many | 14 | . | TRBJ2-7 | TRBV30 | CAWSSTWGSYEQYF | TGTGCCTGGAGTTCGACCTGGGGGAGCTACGAGCAGTACTTC
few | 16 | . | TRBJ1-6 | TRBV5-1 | CASSRDGSSYNSPLHF | TGCGCCAGCAGCCGTGACGGGAGCTCCTATAATTCACCCCTCCACTTT
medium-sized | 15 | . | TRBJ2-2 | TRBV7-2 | CASSLVGGNTGELFF | TGTGCCAGCAGCTTAGTTGGCGGGAACACCGGGGAGCTGTTTTTT
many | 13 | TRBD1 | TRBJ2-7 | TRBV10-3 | CAISGTGTHEQYF | TGTGCCATATCCGGGACAGGGACCCACGAGCAGTACTTC
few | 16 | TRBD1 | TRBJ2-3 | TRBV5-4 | CAMSPRLTGRTDTQYF | TGTGCCATGAGCCCTCGCCTGACAGGGCGGACAGATACGCAGTATTTT
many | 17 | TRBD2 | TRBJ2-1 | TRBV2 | CASSAGEASGWPTEQFF | TGTGCCAGCAGTGCCGGTGAGGCTAGCGGCTGGCCGACTGAGCAGTTCTTC
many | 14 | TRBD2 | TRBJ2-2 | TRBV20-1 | CSAREPGLGLQLFF | TGCAGTGCTAGAGAGCCGGGACTAGGACTTCAGCTGTTTTTT
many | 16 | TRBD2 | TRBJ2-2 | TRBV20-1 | CSAREGAGGGTGELFF | TGCAGTGCTAGAGAGGGAGCGGGGGGTGGAACCGGGGAGCTGTTTTTT
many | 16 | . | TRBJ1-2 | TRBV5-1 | CASSLAWGANRYGYTF | TGCGCCAGCAGCTTGGCCTGGGGGGCGAACCGGTATGGCTACACCTTC
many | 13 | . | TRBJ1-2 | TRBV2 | CASSEFVYYGYTF | TGTGCCAGCAGTGAATTTGTATACTATGGCTACACCTTC
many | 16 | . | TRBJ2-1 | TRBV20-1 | CSAAGGMGTKMSEQFF | TGCAGTGCTGCCGGAGGAATGGGGACCAAGATGAGTGAGCAGTTCTTC
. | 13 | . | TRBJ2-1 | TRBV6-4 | CASSEVRDYEQFF | TGTGCCAGCAGTGAAGTCAGGGACTATGAGCAGTTCTTC
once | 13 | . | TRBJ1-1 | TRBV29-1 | CSVERGEGTEAFF | TGCAGCGTTGAGAGGGGTGAGGGGACAGAAGCTTTCTTT
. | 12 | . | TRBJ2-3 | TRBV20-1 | CSASSPTDTQYF | TGCAGTGCTAGTAGCCCCACAGATACGCAGTATTTT
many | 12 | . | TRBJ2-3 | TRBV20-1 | CSALLDTDTQYF | TGCAGTGCTCTCTTGGACACAGATACGCAGTATTTT
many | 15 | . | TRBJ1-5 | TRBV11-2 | CASSLGGAPHQPQHF | TGTGCCAGCAGCTTAGGGGGGGCCCCCCATCAGCCCCAGCATTTT
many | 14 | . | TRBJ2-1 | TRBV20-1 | CSARVVAGANEQFF | TGCAGTGCTAGAGTTGTGGCCGGGGCGAATGAGCAGTTCTTC
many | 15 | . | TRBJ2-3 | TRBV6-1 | CASRGVGSWTDTQYF | TGTGCCAGCAGGGGGGTCGGGTCGTGGACAGATACGCAGTATTTT
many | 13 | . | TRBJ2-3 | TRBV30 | CAWSVGLGSIQYF | TGTGCCTGGAGTGTGGGGTTGGGATCGATTCAGTATTTT
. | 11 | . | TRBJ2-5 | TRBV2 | CVSSGEETQYF | TGTGTCAGCAGTGGAGAAGAGACCCAGTACTTC
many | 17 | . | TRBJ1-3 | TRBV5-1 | CASRARVAGISGNTIYF | TGCGCCAGCAGAGCACGTGTGGCAGGAATCTCTGGAAACACCATATATTTT
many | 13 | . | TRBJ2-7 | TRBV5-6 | CASSFGGSYEQYF | TGTGCCAGCAGCTTCGGCGGATCCTACGAGCAGTACTTC